This passage covers 12 T cell receptor beta chains from one sample sequenced in a study of CD8 T cells in Susac syndrome. The authors reverse transcribed 0.5 to 1 ug RNA with random hexamers. MiXCR was run by TCRdb on the immunoSEQ multiplex PCR reads, yielding one entry per CDR3 protein. The sample lists approximately 160,000 distinct CDR3 sequences, roughly 95% occurring once. The sample consisted of CD4+ T cells from PBMCs. Receptor source: a human donor with Susac syndrome.

The genes are TRBV11-2 and TRBJ2-1; D is uncertain. The V gene lost 6 bases and the J gene lost 7 bases, with 13 bases spanning the gap. CDR3 length: 13 amino acids. From germline, CDR1 is SGHAT and CDR2 FQNNGV. The CDR3 DNA reads TGTGCCAGCAGTCCATGGTCCGGAAATGAGCAGTTCTTC. Translation gives CASSPWSGNEQFF.

The chain employs TRBV12-3 or TRBV12-4 and TRBJ2-1; maybe TRBD1 (5 bases). V was pared by 8 bases and J by 7 bases, with 9 bases between. The CDR3 spans 11 residues. CDR3: CASCRANEQFF. CDR3 nucleotides: TGTGCCAGCTGCAGGGCTAATGAGCAGTTCTTC.

This chain uses TRBV20-1 with TRBJ2-1; 9 bases align to TRBD2. CDR1 and CDR2 (germline): DFQATT, SNEGSKA (reference sequence). After removal of 3 bases from V and 7 bases from J, the junction contained 7 bases not matched to a gene. The CDR3 covers 14 residues. The CDR3 DNA reads as TGCAGTGCTAGGAAGACTAGCGGTGGGAATGAGCAGTTCTTC. Translated, it gives CSARKTSGGNEQFF.

This chain connects TRBV5-6 to TRBJ2-7; a possible D gene is TRBD1 (5 bases). The V end lost 0 bases, the J end lost 3 bases, and 10 bases lay between the germline ends. Germline V gives CDR1 SGHDT, CDR2 YYEEEE. This CDR3 has 14 residues. CDR3 protein: CASSLAVGDYEQYV. The CDR3 DNA reads as TGTGCCAGCAGCTTGGCGGTAGGGGACTACGAGCAGTACGTC.

The chain employs TRBV5-6 and TRBJ2-6, with 7 bases fitting TRBD1. This CDR3 is 15 amino acids long. CDR1 is SGHDT and CDR2 is YYEEEE in the germline V gene. With 2 bases clipped from V and 4 bases from J, the junction kept 3 bases outside the gene matches. The chain's CDR3 is CASSFRGIGANVLTF. CDR3 in DNA: TGTGCCAGCAGCTTCAGGGGGATCGGGGCCAACGTCCTGACTTTC.

This chain joins TRBV24-1 and TRBJ2-3; no definite D call. CDR3 length: 14 amino acids. Germline CDR1 and CDR2: KGHDR and SFDVKD. The germline V and J ends were trimmed by 6 bases and 2 bases, with 11 bases remaining between them. Here the CDR3 DNA reads TGTGCCACCAGTAGTAGGCAGCTCACAGATACGCAGTATTTT. Translated, it gives CATSSRQLTDTQYF.

This clonotype was seen a few times. The chain uses TRBV12-3 or TRBV12-4 and TRBJ2-1; 9 bases are a match to TRBD2. V lost 0 bases, J lost 5 bases, and 2 bases stayed unmatched. The CDR3 extends over 15 amino acids. This chain's CDR3 is CASSLALAGNNEQFF. The DNA of the CDR3 is TGTGCCAGCAGTTTAGCCCTAGCGGGGAACAATGAGCAGTTCTTC.

The V and J genes are TRBV4-2 and TRBJ1-6, with 9 bases that match TRBD1. V lost 4 bases to trimming and J lost 7 bases; unmatched junction nucleotides: 8. This CDR3 region has 16 residues. Germline V gives CDR1 LGHNA, CDR2 YNFKEQ. The CDR3 protein is CASSPRTGAANSPLHF. In DNA, the CDR3 is TGTGCCAGCAGCCCTCGGACAGGGGCGGCGAATTCACCCCTCCACTTT.

This chain's CDR3 is CASSSRDRARETQYF. In nucleotides, the CDR3 is TGTGCCAGCAGCTCCCGGGACAGGGCCCGTGAGACCCAGTACTTC. This sequence joins TRBV5-4 and TRBJ2-5; 9 positions match TRBD1. Germline CDR1 is SGHNT and CDR2 is YYREEE (reference sequence). Trimming at V came to 3 bases and at J to 5 bases, leaving 8 bases not matched to a gene. The CDR3 is 15 residues long.

V is TRBV5-6 and J is TRBJ2-6, with a tentative D call TRBD2 (6 bases). CDR1 is SGHDT, CDR2 YYEEEE, per germline. The CDR3 consists of 16 residues. The V end was cut by 0 bases, the J end by 2 bases, with 9 bases between. The CDR3 DNA sequence: TGTGCCAGCAGCTTGGTGCCGGGGGCTGGGGCCAACGTCCTGACTTTC. This codes for CASSLVPGAGANVLTF.

V is TRBV5-1 and J is TRBJ2-1; 11 bases align to TRBD1. The CDR3 is 15 residues long. V shed 6 bases, J shed 8 bases, and the junction held 10 bases outside the gene matches. Germline CDR1 reads SGHRS; CDR2 reads YFSETQ. Written as DNA, the CDR3 is TGCGCCAGCACCCCCATTGGGACAGGGGGGGATGAGCAGTTCTTC. Protein product: CASTPIGTGGDEQFF.

This chain uses TRBV28 with TRBJ1-5; the match to TRBD1 covers 8 bases. This CDR3 has 15 amino acids. Trimming took 8 bases from V and 5 from J; bases not matched to a gene: 11. Per germline, CDR1 MDHEN and CDR2 SYDVKM. The CDR3 DNA sequence: TGTGCCAGCCGTTCCTTGCCAGGGGGCCATCAGCCCCAGCATTTT. It translates to CASRSLPGGHQPQHF.